Presented here are 30 T cell receptor beta chains from one specimen sequenced in a study of T cells in localized non-small cell lung cancer. Measured with immunoSEQ multiplex PCR; TCRdb has only the in-frame clones, and not every one. The sample shows fewer than 35,000 clones, 85% to 90% of them seen only once. The material was peripheral blood, obtained before any cancer treatment. The receptors were sampled from a female donor of 60 years or more with stage I lung adenocarcinoma.

V is TRBV7-9 and J is TRBJ2-3; 10 bases match TRBD2. The V segment lost 5 bases and the J segment 3 bases; nucleotides outside the gene matches: 8. Per the germline V gene, CDR1 is SEHNR and CDR2 is FQNEAQ (reference sequence). The CDR3 covers 16 residues. The CDR3 DNA reads TGTGCCAGCAGCATAACCCTAGCGGGAGTTACAGATACGCAGTATTTT. Translated, it gives CASSITLAGVTDTQYF.

This clone was recorded a few times. The rearrangement joins TRBV5-4 to TRBJ2-5, with D possibly TRBD2 on 6 matching bases. Germline-derived CDR1 and CDR2 are SGHNT and YYREEE (reference sequence). The length of the CDR3 is 15 residues. V was clipped by 0 bases and J by 1 base, with 10 bases between them. In nucleotides, the CDR3 is TGTGCCAGCAGCTTGGCCGGGCGGGGCCAAGAGACCCAGTACTTC. Its translation is CASSLAGRGQETQYF.

CDR3 sequence: CAIGGWTGGPQETQYF. CDR3 nucleotides: TGTGCCATTGGGGGTTGGACGGGAGGGCCCCAGGAGACCCAGTACTTC. The chain has TRBV10-3 and TRBJ2-5; 8 nucleotides match TRBD2. In germline, CDR1 is ENHRY, CDR2 SYGVKD. The CDR3 runs 16 residues. Trimming cost V 9 bases and J 5 bases; bases outside gene matches: 17.

This clone appeared a single time. The chain uses TRBV29-1 and TRBJ2-3; 7 positions agree with TRBD2. CDR1 is SQVTM and CDR2 is ANQGSEA in the germline V gene. The V and J ends lost 3 bases and 2 bases, in that order; junction bases with no gene match: 8. The CDR3 sequence is 15 residues long. DNA for the CDR3: TGCAGCGTTGAGGGAGGGAGCGGGGTCACAGATACGCAGTATTTT. The encoded protein is CSVEGGSGVTDTQYF.

This clone was observed a single time. The rearrangement joins TRBV4-2 to TRBJ1-4, with 7 positions matching TRBD1. This CDR3 contains 14 residues. Germline V gene data show CDR1 as LGHNA and CDR2 as YNFKEQ. V lost 1 base to trimming and J lost 6 bases; unmatched junction nucleotides: 2. CDR3 nucleotides: TGTGCCAGCAGCCAAGGACAGGGAGATGAAAAACTGTTTTTT. As protein: CASSQGQGDEKLFF.

As DNA, the CDR3 is TGTGCCAGCAGTGCACGGGGCCTCCTGAACACTGAAGCTTTCTTT. It encodes CASSARGLLNTEAFF. This sequence joins TRBV6-1 and TRBJ1-1, with D possibly matching TRBD1 (5 bases). Trimming cost V 4 bases and J 0 bases, with 12 bases left between them. The CDR3 is 15 amino acids. Germline CDR1 reads MNHNS; CDR2 reads SASEGT.

The chain uses TRBV6-6 and TRBJ2-7; TRBD1 matches 10 bases. This CDR3 has 14 residues. Per germline, CDR1 MNHNY and CDR2 SVGAGI (reference sequence). V lost 7 bases, J lost 4 bases, and 7 bases stayed unmatched. This chain's CDR3 is CASTHRDRGYEQYF. CDR3 sequence (DNA): TGTGCCAGCACACACCGGGACAGGGGTTACGAGCAGTACTTC.

The chain uses TRBV28 and TRBJ1-5; no reliable D call. Germline V CDR1 and CDR2: MDHEN, SYDVKM. CDR3 length: 13 amino acids. The ends were cut back, 7 bases at V and 0 bases at J, with 7 bases in the middle. CDR3 sequence reads: CASKLGSNQPQHF. CDR3 DNA: TGTGCCAGCAAACTGGGTAGCAATCAGCCCCAGCATTTT.

The rearrangement uses TRBV5-1 and TRBJ2-2; the match to TRBD2 covers 13 bases. V lost 4 bases and J lost 2; bases outside the gene matches: 5. The length of the CDR3 is 17 residues. Germline loops: CDR1 SGHRS, CDR2 YFSETQ. CDR3 in DNA: TGCGCCAGCAGCGTACTAGCGGGAGGGCCCAACACCGGGGAGCTGTTTTTT. Translating gives CASSVLAGGPNTGELFF.

The sample holds a few counts of this clone. V is TRBV11-1 and J is TRBJ2-7, with D tentatively TRBD1 (6 bases). V lost 1 base, J lost 2 bases, and 9 bases lay in between. The CDR3 has 14 amino acids. CDR1 and CDR2 from the germline V gene are SGHAT and FQDESV (reference sequence). The CDR3 DNA reads as TGTGCCAGCAGCTTAGACAGGGCGACCTACGAGCAGTACTTC. Its translation is CASSLDRATYEQYF.

This clone was picked up one time. V gene TRBV19 combines with J gene TRBJ2-5, with TRBD2 matching 9 bases. This CDR3 is 14 amino acids long. V dropped 6 bases and J dropped 5; count of bases not matched to a gene: 7. Germline CDR1 is LNHDA and CDR2 is SQIVND (reference sequence). In nucleotides, the CDR3 is TGTGCCAGTAGGGTCGCGGGAGGGCCGGAGACCCAGTACTTC. It codes for CASRVAGGPETQYF.

V is TRBV19 and J is TRBJ1-5; no definite D call. There are 13 residues in the CDR3. V lost 4 bases and J 1 base, leaving 5 bases between the germline ends. From germline, CDR1 is LNHDA and CDR2 SQIVND (reference sequence). The CDR3 DNA follows: TGTGCCAGTAGTACCCAGAGCAATCAGCCCCAGCATTTT. It translates to CASSTQSNQPQHF.

This chain links TRBV15 with TRBJ2-1; D ambiguous. This CDR3 spans 16 amino acids. Germline V gene data show CDR1 as LNHNV and CDR2 as YYDKDF (reference sequence). Trimming removed 0 bases from V and 0 bases from J, with 9 bases in between. CDR3 nucleotide sequence: TGTGCCACCAGCAGAGATGTTAAGAGCTCCTACAATGAGCAGTTCTTC. It specifies CATSRDVKSSYNEQFF. The variable domain in full, completed from reference TRBV15 and TRBJ2-1, reads DAMVIQNPRYQVTQFGKPVTLSCSQTLNHNVMYWYQQKSSQAPKLLFHYYDKDFNNEADTPDNFQSRRPNTSFCFLDIRSPGLGDTAMYLCATSRDVKSSYNEQFFGPGTRLTVL.

CDR3: CASSFDASDYGYTF. The CDR3 nucleotides are TGTGCCAGCAGCTTCGACGCCTCTGACTATGGCTACACCTTC. The chain carries TRBV7-2 and TRBJ1-2; D is unclear. V was shortened by 3 bases and J by 3 bases, with 11 bases between the two germline ends. This CDR3 is 14 amino acids long. Germline V lookup: CDR1 SGHTA, CDR2 FQGNSA.

This clone was detected only once. This chain links TRBV28 with TRBJ2-3; maybe TRBD1 (6 bases). This CDR3 has 14 residues. Trimming took 5 bases from V and 4 from J, leaving 13 bases between them. Germline assignment: CDR1 MDHEN and CDR2 SYDVKM. The CDR3 region is CASSPGERPDTQYF. The CDR3, as DNA: TGTGCCAGCAGTCCAGGGGAGAGGCCAGATACGCAGTATTTT. Based on the CDR3 plus reference TRBV28 and TRBJ2-3, the full variable domain is DVKVTQSSRYLVKRTGEKVFLECVQDMDHENMFWYRQDPGLGLRLIYFSYDVKMKEKGDIPEGYSVSREKKERFSLILESASTNQTSMYLCASSPGERPDTQYFGPGTRLTVL.

This rearrangement joins TRBV7-2 to TRBJ2-5, with 7 bases matching TRBD2. Per the germline V gene, CDR1 is SGHTA and CDR2 is FQGNSA. The CDR3 runs 17 residues. With 0 bases clipped from V and 1 base from J, the junction kept 8 bases outside the gene matches. The CDR3 nucleotides read TGTGCCAGCAGCTTAGCCGACGGGAGGAGCTTCCAAGAGACCCAGTACTTC. Translation: CASSLADGRSFQETQYF.

This chain joins TRBV7-2 and TRBJ1-1; D not certain. CDR3 size: 14 residues. V was pared by 5 bases and J by 0 bases, with 10 bases between. Germline assignment: CDR1 SGHTA and CDR2 FQGNSA. Written as DNA, the CDR3 is TGTGCCAGCAGCCCTTCGGGCGTGAACACTGAAGCTTTCTTT. Its protein is CASSPSGVNTEAFF.

This clone was detected a few times. The chain is built from TRBV19 and TRBJ1-1; D call uncertain. The CDR3 has 13 residues. Trimming cost V 3 bases and J 0 bases, with 5 bases left between them. CDR1 LNHDA and CDR2 SQIVND come from the germline V gene (reference sequence). In DNA, the CDR3 is TGTGCCAGTAGTATGGCCCTGAACACTGAAGCTTTCTTT. It is translated as CASSMALNTEAFF.

This clone was observed once. This chain uses TRBV5-1 with TRBJ1-2, with a tentative D call TRBD1 (6 bases). Trimming stripped 4 bases from V and 4 bases from J, with 17 bases between. This CDR3 has 15 residues. Per the germline V gene, CDR1 is SGHRS and CDR2 is YFSETQ. For the CDR3, the DNA is TGCGCCAGCAGCCCCACGGGGGGCGGCGGCTATGGCTACACCTTC. Its translation is CASSPTGGGGYGYTF.

The chain joins TRBV19 to TRBJ2-3; a possible D gene is TRBD2 (6 bases). The CDR3 contains 15 residues. Trimming took off 7 bases at V and 1 base at J, with 15 bases between the two ends. Germline V gene sequence: CDR1 LNHDA, CDR2 SQIVND (reference sequence). The chain's CDR3 is CASNLAGLGTDTQYF. The CDR3 nucleotides read TGTGCCAGTAACCTGGCGGGGTTGGGCACAGATACGCAGTATTTT.

The chain has TRBV7-9 and TRBJ1-1; D is possibly TRBD1 (6 bases). The CDR3 has 17 amino acids. The V and J ends lost 5 bases and 0 bases respectively, with 19 bases between them. Germline V gene sequence: CDR1 SEHNR, CDR2 FQNEAQ (reference sequence). In nucleotides, the CDR3 is TGTGCCAGCAGCCCCACAGGGTTGTCGACTATGAACACTGAAGCTTTCTTT. Translation gives CASSPTGLSTMNTEAFF.

This chain uses TRBV6-5 with TRBJ2-1; no reliable D call. This CDR3 comprises 14 residues. V lost 5 bases and J lost 8, with 16 bases in between. CDR1 and CDR2 (germline): MNHEY, SVGAGI. The CDR3 reads CASSVQSANDEQFF. The CDR3 bases are TGTGCCAGCAGTGTGCAAAGCGCCAATGATGAGCAGTTCTTC.

V usage is TRBV5-4 and J usage is TRBJ1-1, with 7 nucleotides matching TRBD1. Germline V gene sequence: CDR1 SGHNT, CDR2 YYREEE (reference sequence). V was clipped by 0 bases and J by 4 bases; unmatched bases: 3. The CDR3 sequence is 14 residues long. The chain's CDR3 is CASSLEAGGTEAFF. In DNA form, the CDR3 reads TGTGCCAGCAGCTTGGAAGCAGGGGGCACTGAAGCTTTCTTT.

In its sample, this clone was seen a few times. The chain couples TRBV7-8 to TRBJ1-5; TRBD1 agrees at 7 bases. This CDR3 is 14 amino acids long. Trimming removed 5 bases from V and 5 bases from J; junction bases left unmatched: 6. Germline CDR1 and CDR2: SGHVS and FQNEAQ. The CDR3 spells CASSARTGDQPQHF. DNA of the CDR3: TGTGCCAGCAGCGCGAGGACAGGCGATCAGCCCCAGCATTTT.

The chain combines TRBV7-8 with TRBJ2-3; the D gene could be TRBD1 or TRBD2 (5 bases each). V lost 0 bases and J lost 1, with 8 bases in between. The germline CDR1 and CDR2 sequences are SGHVS and FQNEAQ. CDR3 size: 15 residues. The CDR3 DNA reads as TGTGCCAGCAGCTTAGCCCGAGGGGGCACAGATACGCAGTATTTT. It translates to CASSLARGGTDTQYF. Full variable domain (outside the CDR3, taken from reference TRBV7-8 and TRBJ2-3): GAGVSQSPRYKVAKRGQDVALRCDPISGHVSLFWYQQALGQGPEFLTYFQNEAQLDKSGLPSDRFFAERPEGSVSTLKIQRTQQEDSAVYLCASSLARGGTDTQYFGPGTRLTVL.

As DNA, the CDR3 is TGCGCCAGCAGCTCCCAGGGAGGTAATGGCTACACCTTC. This gives the protein CASSSQGGNGYTF. The chain uses TRBV5-1 and TRBJ1-2; tentative D call: TRBD1 (5 bases). CDR1 and CDR2 from the germline V gene are SGHRS and YFSETQ. The CDR3 runs 13 residues. Trimming took off 3 bases at V and 6 bases at J, with 12 bases between the two ends.

V is TRBV7-8 and J is TRBJ2-1, with 9 bases aligning to TRBD2. The J segment lost 5 bases and the V segment lost 5 bases, leaving 10 bases of the junction unmatched. Germline V gives CDR1 SGHVS, CDR2 FQNEAQ. This CDR3 contains 16 residues. The CDR3 loop reads CASSAIAGEYNNEQFF. For the CDR3, the DNA is TGTGCCAGCAGCGCCATAGCGGGAGAGTACAACAATGAGCAGTTCTTC. The complete variable domain, with remaining parts taken from reference TRBV7-8 and TRBJ2-1, reads GAGVSQSPRYKVAKRGQDVALRCDPISGHVSLFWYQQALGQGPEFLTYFQNEAQLDKSGLPSDRFFAERPEGSVSTLKIQRTQQEDSAVYLCASSAIAGEYNNEQFFGPGTRLTVL.

This chain uses TRBV21-1 with TRBJ2-2; the table names TRBD1, a call not compared with the DNA. TRBV21-1 is tagged as a pseudogene. The CDR3 contains 16 residues. CDR3 sequence: CASPPLPGQGTGELFF. CDR3 in DNA: TGTGCCAGTCCTCCGCTACCGGGACAGGGAACCGGGGAGCTGTTTTTT.

The chain carries TRBV5-8 and TRBJ2-2; TRBD2 might be the D (6 bases). The CDR3 runs 16 residues. The V and J ends lost 1 base and 4 bases respectively, with 14 bases between them. Germline CDR1 SGHTS, CDR2 YDEGEE. CDR3 in DNA: TGTGCCAGCAGCTTGCGAGGCGGGATAGTCACCGGGGAGCTGTTTTTT. Protein sequence: CASSLRGGIVTGELFF.

The chain combines TRBV5-1 with TRBJ2-3; a weak D match, TRBD1 (5 bases). The CDR3 has 16 residues. V was clipped by 7 bases and J by 5 bases, with 23 bases between them. Germline V gives CDR1 SGHRS, CDR2 YFSETQ. In nucleotides, the CDR3 is TGCGCCAGCGTACTCCAGGACACCCGAAGGGGAGATACGCAGTATTTT. This sequence encodes CASVLQDTRRGDTQYF.